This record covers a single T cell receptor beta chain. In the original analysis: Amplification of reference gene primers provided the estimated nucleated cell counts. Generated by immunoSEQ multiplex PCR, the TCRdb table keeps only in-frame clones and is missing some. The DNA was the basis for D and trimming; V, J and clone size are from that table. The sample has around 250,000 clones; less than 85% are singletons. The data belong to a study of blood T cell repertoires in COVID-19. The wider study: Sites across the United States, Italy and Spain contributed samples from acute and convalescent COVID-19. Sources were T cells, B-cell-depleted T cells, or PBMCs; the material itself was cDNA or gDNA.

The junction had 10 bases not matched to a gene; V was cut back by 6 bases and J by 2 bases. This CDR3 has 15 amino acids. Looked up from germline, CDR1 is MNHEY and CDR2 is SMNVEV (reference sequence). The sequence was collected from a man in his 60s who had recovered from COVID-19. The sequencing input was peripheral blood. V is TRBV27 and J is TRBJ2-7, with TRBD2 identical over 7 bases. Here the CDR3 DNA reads TGTGCCAGCAGCCACGTGGGGGGGGGAACCTACGAGCAGTACTTC. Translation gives CASSHVGGGTYEQYF.